The 6 T cell receptor beta chains given below trace back to one sample, sequenced in a study of vaccination effects on CD4 cells after COVID-19. Sequencing was performed with immunoSEQ multiplex PCR; in TCRdb, only in-frame clones are kept and a portion is missing. The table shows about 74,000 clones, with about 74% occurring only once. Which antigens these TCRs recognize remains unknown. Culture proceeded for about 11 days, and CD4+ T cells were then isolated. The sample in question was CD4+ T cells from PBMCs cultured without peptide, obtained before COVID-19 vaccination. The origin of the receptors is a human donor who received a COVID-19 vaccine.

The J gene is TRBJ1-1, the V gene TRBV7-2; a possible D gene is TRBD1 (6 bases). There are 13 residues in the CDR3. Germline V gene sequence: CDR1 SGHTA, CDR2 FQGNSA. V was shortened by 6 bases and J by 1 base, with 9 bases between the two germline ends. CDR3: CASRSTGNTEAFF. The CDR3 DNA follows: TGTGCCAGCAGATCGACAGGGAACACTGAAGCTTTCTTT. Full variable domain (remainder filled in from reference TRBV7-2 and TRBJ1-1): GAGVSQSPSNKVTEKGKDVELRCDPISGHTALYWYRQSLGQGLEFLIYFQGNSAPDKSGLPSDRFSAERTGGSVSTLTIQRTQQEDSAVYLCASRSTGNTEAFFGQGTRLTVV.

This clone was detected a few times. The rearrangement uses TRBV18 and TRBJ1-6, with no clear D. CDR1 and CDR2 from the germline V gene are KGHSH and LQKENI. The V gene lost 3 bases and the J gene lost 8 bases, with 8 bases spanning the gap. There are 13 residues in the CDR3. Here the CDR3 DNA reads TGTGCCAGCTCACCCCTAGGAGATTCACCCCTCCACTTT. Its protein product is CASSPLGDSPLHF.

The chain joins TRBV5-1 to TRBJ2-2, with 10 bases lining up with TRBD2. There are 16 residues in the CDR3. The V segment lost 1 base and the J segment 8 bases; nucleotides outside the gene matches: 8. In germline, CDR1 is SGHRS, CDR2 YFSETQ. CDR3 residues: CASSLSLAGSRGELFF. The CDR3 bases are TGCGCCAGCAGCTTGTCACTAGCGGGGAGCCGGGGGGAGCTGTTTTTT.

This chain connects TRBV4-1 to TRBJ2-5; tentatively, D is TRBD1 (5 bases). Germline CDR1 is MGHRA and CDR2 is YSYEKL. CDR3 length: 16 amino acids. Trimming removed 1 base at V and 4 bases at J, with 16 bases between. The CDR3 region has the DNA TGCGCCAGCAGCCAAGTAAGCAGGGCAAAGGGAGAGACCCAGTACTTC. Its protein product is CASSQVSRAKGETQYF.

There are a few counts of this clone. The chain is built from TRBV7-9 and TRBJ1-1; TRBD1 agrees at 7 bases. There are 15 residues in the CDR3. J was trimmed by 2 bases and V by 6 bases; bases with no gene match: 9. CDR1 is SEHNR and CDR2 is FQNEAQ in the germline V gene (reference sequence). The CDR3 loop is CASSPTGASNTEAFF. CDR3 in DNA: TGTGCCAGCAGTCCAACAGGGGCGAGCAACACTGAAGCTTTCTTT.

The genes are TRBV3-1 (or the pseudogene TRBV3-2) and TRBJ1-2, with D possibly TRBD1 on 5 matching bases. Trimming removed 2 bases from V and 5 bases from J, with 9 bases in between. Germline V CDR1 and CDR2: LGHDT, YNNKEL (reference sequence). This CDR3 is built from 13 residues. In nucleotides, the CDR3 is TGTGCCAGCAGCCAACGGGGACGGTATGGCTACACCTTC. Protein product: CASSQRGRYGYTF.